This TCR beta chain appears in the sequencing data of a study of CD8+CD57+ T cells in acquired aplastic anemia. Study-wide context: Average DNA yield from sorted CD4+ and CD8+ cells was around 3.2 ug.

Germline V CDR1 and CDR2: SGHDT, YYEEEE. The V end was cut by 6 bases, the J end by 2 bases, with 17 bases between. This CDR3 spans 15 amino acids. According to the study, genomic DNA was the template for TCR beta VDJ and CDR3 profiling. TCRdb reprocessed the reads via MiXCR and lists one record per CDR3 protein. The profile shows 250,000 to 350,000 distinct CDR3 sequences, under 60% of them singletons. An expansion of CD8+CD57+ cells by flow cytometry had been shown in patients chosen for sequencing. The sequenced material came from sorted CD4+, CD8+, or CD8+CD57+ T cells (not recorded which) from PBMCs. The TCR was taken from a human donor with aplastic anemia. The V gene is TRBV5-6, the J gene TRBJ2-5; D is perhaps TRBD1 or TRBD2 (7 bases each). CDR3 in DNA: TGTGCCAGCACCCTCGGTCAGGGGGGGCAAGAGACCCAGTACTTC. It translates to CASTLGQGGQETQYF. Full variable domain (rest looked up from reference TRBV5-6 and TRBJ2-5): DAGVTQSPTHLIKTRGQQVTLRCSPKSGHDTVSWYQQALGQGPQFIFQYYEEEERQRGNFPDRFSGHQFPNYSSELNVNALLLGDSALYLCASTLGQGGQETQYFGPGTRLLVL.